One and the same sample provided the 16 T cell receptor beta chains below, sequenced in a study of PD-L1 blockade in urothelial cancer. Documented time point: peripheral blood 6 weeks after treatment start. The assay was immunoSEQ multiplex PCR, and TCRdb's table has in-frame clones only and misses some. The repertoire holds about 120,000 clones, approximately 90% seen once, with over 1.5% in the top ten. Here the sequenced sample was PBMCs, taken around atezolizumab (anti-PD-L1) treatment. The source is a man in his fifties or sixties with urothelial cancer.

The V call is TRBV7-2, the J call TRBJ2-1; the D gene is possibly TRBD1 (5 bases). Germline V lookup: CDR1 SGHTA, CDR2 FQGNSA. The ends were cut back, 1 base at V and 0 bases at J, with 7 bases in the middle. CDR3 length equals 15 residues. CDR3 region: CASSLDQGSYNEQFF. The CDR3 DNA is TGTGCCAGCAGCTTAGACCAGGGCTCCTACAATGAGCAGTTCTTC.

This chain links TRBV7-3 with TRBJ2-7; 8 nucleotides align to TRBD1. The CDR3 spans 15 residues. The germline V gene encodes CDR1 SGHTA and CDR2 FQGTGA. Unmatched junction bases numbered 7, after V lost 4 bases and J lost 2 bases. CDR3 DNA sequence: TGTGCCAGCAGCTCAACAGGGGGAGAGGCCTACGAGCAGTACTTC. This gives the protein CASSSTGGEAYEQYF. The full variable domain, completed using reference TRBV7-3 and TRBJ2-7, is GAGVSQTPSNKVTEKGKYVELRCDPISGHTALYWYRQSLGQGPEFLIYFQGTGAADDSGLPNDRFFAVRPEGSVSTLKIQRTERGDSAVYLCASSSTGGEAYEQYFGPGTRLTVT.

The chain couples TRBV7-6 to TRBJ2-5; 8 positions agree with TRBD1. Per germline, CDR1 SGHVS and CDR2 FNYEAQ. The trim removed 6 bases at V and 5 bases at J, leaving 8 bases unmatched. The CDR3 length is 14 residues. The CDR3 here is CASSTGTGSETQYF. DNA for the CDR3: TGTGCCAGCAGTACCGGGACAGGTTCGGAGACCCAGTACTTC.

This clone was counted a few times. In nucleotides, the CDR3 is TGTGCCAGCAGCCAAGCAGCGGGGGCCTACACCGGGGAGCTGTTTTTT. It is translated as CASSQAAGAYTGELFF. The chain uses TRBV14 and TRBJ2-2; TRBD2 aligns across 8 bases. Germline V gene lookup returns CDR1 SGHDN and CDR2 FVKESK. The J segment lost 3 bases and the V segment lost 1 base, leaving 4 bases of the junction unmatched. The CDR3 consists of 16 residues.

The rearrangement joins TRBV4-3 to TRBJ1-3; TRBD1 agrees at 7 bases. Per germline, CDR1 LGHNA and CDR2 YSLEER. The CDR3 runs 18 residues. The J segment lost 0 bases and the V segment lost 1 base, leaving 9 bases of the junction unmatched. CDR3 region: CASSQGGGQAVSGNTIYF. For the CDR3, the DNA is TGCGCCAGCAGCCAAGGCGGAGGACAGGCGGTCTCTGGAAACACCATATATTTT.

The CDR3 coding sequence is TGTGCCAGCGGGCGGGACGCCACAGATACGCAGTATTTT. Amino acids: CASGRDATDTQYF. This chain connects TRBV5-4 to TRBJ2-3; TRBD2 might be the D (6 bases). V was shortened by 7 bases and J by 2 bases, with 11 bases between the two germline ends. This CDR3 is built from 13 residues. Germline CDR1 is SGHNT and CDR2 is YYREEE (reference sequence).

For the CDR3, the DNA is TGTGCCAGCAGTTACTCGAGGAACTACGAGCAGTACTTC. Residues: CASSYSRNYEQYF. The chain combines TRBV6-6 with TRBJ2-7; D is undetermined. CDR1 is MNHNY and CDR2 is SVGAGI in the germline V gene (reference sequence). V dropped 0 bases and J dropped 3 bases, with 6 bases sitting between them. The CDR3 is made up of 13 amino acids.

The chain carries TRBV4-2 and TRBJ2-5, with TRBD1 identical over 7 bases. Germline V lookup: CDR1 LGHNA, CDR2 YNFKEQ. The CDR3 is 16 residues long. Trimming removed 3 bases from V and 2 bases from J; junction bases left unmatched: 9. The CDR3 DNA reads as TGTGCCAGCAGCCAGAATCCCGGGACAGCACAAGAGACCCAGTACTTC. Protein sequence: CASSQNPGTAQETQYF.

The V gene is TRBV2, the J gene TRBJ2-7; the match to TRBD1 covers 8 bases. The J segment lost 2 bases and the V segment lost 0 bases, leaving 3 bases of the junction unmatched. Per the germline V gene, CDR1 is SNHLY and CDR2 is FYNNEI. The CDR3 contains 15 residues. CDR3 protein: CASSEARGLTYEQYF. In nucleotides, the CDR3 is TGTGCCAGCAGTGAAGCCAGGGGGCTAACCTACGAGCAGTACTTC. Full variable domain (rest looked up from reference TRBV2 and TRBJ2-7): EPEVTQTPSHQVTQMGQEVILRCVPISNHLYFYWYRQILGQKVEFLVSFYNNEISEKSEIFDDQFSVERPDGSNFTLKIRSTKLEDSAMYFCASSEARGLTYEQYFGPGTRLTVT.

V usage is TRBV2 and J usage is TRBJ2-1, with 14 bases aligning to TRBD2. V lost 6 bases, J lost 8 bases, and 9 bases stayed unmatched. Germline-derived CDR1 and CDR2 are SNHLY and FYNNEI. The CDR3 has 16 amino acids. The CDR3 nucleotides read TGTGCCAGCAGGAAGCCGGGACTAGCGGGAGTACATGAGCAGTTCTTC. It codes for CASRKPGLAGVHEQFF.

A word on this clone: This sample also contains other DNA sequences that code for the same CDR3. V and J are TRBV4-2 and TRBJ2-7; D may be TRBD1 (5 bases). Deletions cut 4 bases from V and 3 bases from J, with 13 bases between. The CDR3 has 14 amino acids. Germline V lookup: CDR1 LGHNA, CDR2 YNFKEQ. The CDR3 region is CASSPGTGSYEQYF. The CDR3 DNA reads TGTGCCAGCAGCCCAGGCACAGGTAGCTACGAGCAGTACTTC.

The gene calls are TRBV11-3 and TRBJ2-3, with TRBD1 as a possible D gene (5 bases). The CDR3 covers 15 residues. Germline CDR1 SGHNT, CDR2 YENEEA. Trimming took 5 bases from V and 0 from J, leaving 12 bases between them. The DNA for the CDR3 is TGTGCCAGCAGCCGGGTGACAGTGAGCACAGATACGCAGTATTTT. Translation: CASSRVTVSTDTQYF.

V is TRBV7-3 and J is TRBJ1-6; the D gene is possibly TRBD1 (6 bases). V gave up 4 bases and J gave up 6 bases, with 10 bases separating them. From germline, CDR1 is SGHTA and CDR2 FQGTGA. The CDR3 covers 14 residues. The CDR3 nucleotides are TGTGCCAGCAGCTCCACAGGGAGTAATTCACCCCTCCACTTT. It specifies CASSSTGSNSPLHF.

The chain recombines TRBV10-3 with TRBJ1-2; 9 nucleotides line up with TRBD1. CDR3 size: 13 residues. Germline V gene sequence: CDR1 ENHRY, CDR2 SYGVKD. Germline trimming cut 8 bases from V and 8 bases from J; bases unmatched to any gene: 9. The CDR3 DNA follows: TGTGCCATCGCAGCCGGGACAGGGTTCGGCTACACCTTC. This encodes CAIAAGTGFGYTF.

The chain couples TRBV18 to TRBJ1-5; tentative D call: TRBD1 (5 bases). From germline, CDR1 is KGHSH and CDR2 LQKENI. The length of the CDR3 is 15 residues. V lost 2 bases and J 0 bases, leaving 8 bases between the germline ends. CDR3 sequence: CASSPTTDSNQPQHF. CDR3 nucleotide sequence: TGTGCCAGCTCACCAACGACAGATAGCAATCAGCCCCAGCATTTT.

The V gene is TRBV2, the J gene TRBJ2-7, with TRBD1 matching over 8 bases. Germline V CDR1 and CDR2: SNHLY, FYNNEI. The V and J ends lost 10 bases and 2 bases, in that order; junction bases with no gene match: 4. The CDR3 spans 12 residues. CDR3 region: CATQGATYEQYF. CDR3 bases: TGTGCCACTCAGGGGGCCACCTACGAGCAGTACTTC. The full variable domain, its missing parts supplied by reference TRBV2 and TRBJ2-7, is EPEVTQTPSHQVTQMGQEVILRCVPISNHLYFYWYRQILGQKVEFLVSFYNNEISEKSEIFDDQFSVERPDGSNFTLKIRSTKLEDSAMYFCATQGATYEQYFGPGTRLTVT.